Described below is a single T cell receptor (beta chain) sequence and its context. The sample holds a few counts of this clone. Its antigen target is currently unknown. No quality values exist for individual bases; no much larger clone is one base distant. Using the deep immunoSEQ assay, TCR CDR3 regions were amplified from genomic DNA by multiplex PCR. For each cell subset, the extracted genomic DNA was distributed evenly across all wells of several immunoSEQ 96-well plates, and each plate served as one replicate. For sorted subsets, each replicate PCR was loaded with roughly 190 ng genomic DNA, equivalent to 30,000 to 35,000 T cell genomes. The purified libraries were quantified using a Qubit 3.0 fluorometer, sized with a Bioanalyzer 2100, and then quantified again using the KAPA Library Quantification kit. Every immunoSEQ 96-well plate was sequenced on a dedicated single-read 150-cycle Illumina NextSeq 550 flow cell. The original methods were these. Because the immunoSEQ output included only junctional sequences and no quality scores, the filtering could not be the same as the filtering used for full-length reads. To assign V/J genes and CDR3, sequences were annotated using PyIR, a Python wrapper for IgBLAST v1.9, with IMGT germline references. Any read was removed if the V/J assignment was weak (E-value above 1e-6), the CDR3 was missing, or the read contained stop codons, out-of-frame junctions, or ambiguous translated residues. V3J clonotypes were defined as sequences sharing an identical inferred V gene, J gene, and CDR3 amino acid sequence. Percentage overlap between repertoires was computed as shared unique clonotypes divided by the size of the smaller repertoire. Repertoire richness was assessed with RTK rarefaction, the Chao1 estimator, and Recon v2.1 estimates of unobserved clonotypes. OLGA was used to compute generation probabilities for all TCRbeta clonotypes that the gDNA method yielded from a handful of donors. In TCRdb, the immuneACCESS table is reduced to in-frame sequences with V and J assigned. These tables do not hold every clone; where another copy was compared, an unresolved V gene accounts for under half, and the others remain unexplained. Clonal size and the V and J genes are those of that table, whereas D and trimming came from the DNA. Within this sample are roughly 2.6 million clones, with 85% to 95% of them counted one time only. 0.11% to 0.15% of the sample comes from the top ten.

The donors were healthy, HIV-negative adults with no recently reported acute infections or vaccinations. Every donor was a Caucasian adult residing in Nashville, Tennessee, USA. CD4+ T cells were enriched by magnetic negative selection; naive cells were then positively selected on CD45RA, and the negative fraction formed the memory subset. Blood was collected by leukapheresis, and PBMCs were isolated by Ficoll-Histopaque density gradient centrifugation and then cryopreserved in liquid nitrogen vapor phase. Purity and quantity of every magnetically sorted T cell population were checked by analytical flow cytometry. Genomic DNA was isolated from every sorted fraction and measured by UV absorbance on a Nanodrop 2000c. The data belong to a study of shared clonotypes between healthy human individuals (TCRdb year 2020). With regard to the full study: Two women and a few men aged 18 to 49 years were included in the cohort. Per donor, three plates each were used for CD4 naive and CD4 memory, two for CD8 naive, and one for CD8 memory. The study deeply sequenced blood TCR repertoires of about 5 healthy adults to estimate repertoire size and the extent of clonotype sharing between individuals. To increase sequencing depth and limit assay-specific biases, TCR repertoire library preparation and sequencing were carried out by different laboratories using diverse techniques. Between about 0.85 and 10 billion PBMCs per donor were obtained by leukapheresis. Findings and caveats that apply to the study as a whole: Even with the large sequencing depth, rarefaction of the sorted-subset datasets indicated that sequencing was incomplete. Across four donors, about 5% of naive CD4, approximately 3.6% of naive CD8, about 2.3% of memory CD4, and about 0.4% of memory CD8 clonotypes were shared. Compared with non-shared clonotypes, the clonotypes found in all four sorted-subset donors had higher generation probabilities. The genetic and exposure-history diversity represented was limited by the small number of donors. Pairwise subsampling indicated that sequencing depth was expected to affect the degree of clonotype sharing among donors. Naive subsets generally had larger estimated clonotype richness than memory subsets. Sampling was restricted to blood, and TCR repertoires in tissues likely differ from the TCR repertoires found in blood.

The germline V gene specifies SGHVS as CDR1 and FNYEAQ as CDR2. Including cysteine and phenylalanine, the CDR3 has 14 amino acids. The only DNA kept is the CDR3, 42 bases in frame from the first base. V drops 2 bases and J drops 7 bases, leaving 12 bases in between. Sequencing used naive CD4+ T cells sorted from blood. The cell subset or site label of this sample denotes: CD45RA+ positively selected. This receptor was identified in a man younger than 35 in good health. The rearranged segments are TRBV7-6 and TRBJ1-5, with TRBD1 as a weak D call on 5 bases. The CDR3 reads CASSLLDSNQPQHF. In nucleotide form, the sequence is TGTGCCAGCAGCTTATTAGACAGTAACCAGCCCCAGCATTTT. Supplemented by the reference TRBV7-6 and TRBJ1-5 proteins around the CDR3, the complete variable domain is GAGVSQSPRYKVTKRGQDVALRCDPISGHVSLYWYRQALGQGPEFLTYFNYEAQQDKSGLPNDRFSAERPEGSISTLTIQRTEQRDSAMYRCASSLLDSNQPQHFGDGTRLSIL.